These T cell receptor beta chains were read from a single sample in a study of early T cells in non-severe SARS-CoV-2 infection. TCRdb passed the 5' RACE reads through MiXCR, listing each CDR3 protein once. The sample consists of nearly 110,000 distinct CDR3 sequences, over 8.5% of them appearing once. Sequencing used whole blood. All receptors derive from an adult who was a healthcare worker with PCR-confirmed SARS-CoV-2 infection or an uninfected control (not recorded which). Both conserved end residues are trimmed from each CDR3. Size is stated for part of the rows, as once, few or many counts, or as a class when the clone is expanded.

V gene,J gene,clone size,CDR3 protein
TRBV20-1,TRBJ1-2,NA,SPLARGRRGYT
TRBV13,TRBJ2-6,few,ASSRQDTGANVLT
TRBV20-1,TRBJ2-1,few,SATSGYNEQF
TRBV5-6,TRBJ1-5,NA,ASSLGAQGQPQH
TRBV27,TRBJ2-7,NA,ASAWGLSYEQY
TRBV2,TRBJ1-2,NA,ASSGQLDGYT
TRBV4-1,TRBJ1-4,many,ASSQNRGEKLF
TRBV6-6,TRBJ2-1,many,ASRPSGERGNEQF
TRBV6-1,TRBJ2-6,many,ASSDFASGANVLT
TRBV7-8,TRBJ2-1,NA,ASSLARGFSYNEQF
TRBV28,TRBJ2-2,few,ASSSGQFGPNTGELF
TRBV20-1,TRBJ2-7,many,SARDPQGAYEQY
TRBV4-3,TRBJ1-6,NA,ASSQDRDSPLH
TRBV28,TRBJ2-7,few,ASSSRSPGEQY
TRBV5-6,TRBJ2-1,NA,ASSGLRTVAYNEQF
TRBV30,TRBJ1-3,NA,AWSPMGYSGNTIY
TRBV18,TRBJ2-7,few,ASSPGGRGPYEQY
TRBV13,TRBJ2-7,few,ASSPTGTNYVYEQY
TRBV19,TRBJ2-1,NA,ASSIRGLVGDEQF
TRBV6-5,TRBJ1-6,many,ASSYSGQGNSPLH